This TCR beta chain is from a study of cytotoxic CD8 clonotypes in ibrutinib-treated CLL. Looking at the study overall: Samples yielded averages of some 240,000 productive templates and 75,000 to 95,000 productive rearrangements. Whole-study results and caveats: While tracking circulating CD8+ T-cell counts, baseline clonality exceeded that of age-matched healthy donors. Elevated clonality accompanied ibrutinib response, with a return toward baseline values at progression. Public clonotypes, an uncommon group, contracted or remained stable on treatment.

The method was immunoSEQ multiplex PCR; TCRdb's version includes in-frame clones alone and lacks a portion of them. The repertoire consists of 70,000 to 85,000 clones, with 80% occurring once and the leading ten covering 7.7%. As concerns this clone: Its specificity is unknown. The same CDR3 also results from other DNA sequences found in this sample.

This CDR3 comprises 13 residues. Between the trimmed V and J ends, which lost 0 bases and 4 bases, there was a span of 7 bases. Looked up from germline, CDR1 is SGDLS and CDR2 is YYNGEE. The chain joins TRBV9 to TRBJ2-5; perhaps TRBD1 as D (5 bases). This specimen consisted of PBMCs, obtained at disease progression, from a patient treated with ibrutinib. This sequence was found in a human donor with chronic lymphocytic leukemia. CDR3 in DNA: TGTGCCAGCAGCGTAGGGGGCGGAGAGACCCAGTACTTC. Translated, it gives CASSVGGGETQYF.